This T cell receptor (beta chain) was sequenced during a study of T cells in Graves' hyperthyroidism and ophthalmopathy. Study as a whole: Peripheral blood was obtained at initial diagnosis, preceding any treatment.

The CDR3 runs 16 residues. Trimming cost V 6 bases and J 1 base, with 18 bases left between them. In germline, CDR1 is MNHNS, CDR2 SASEGT. Notes on the study in general: In blood, most of the thyroid clonotypes expanded above 0.001 were also present.

Absent ophthalmopathy progression within 18 months defined stable Graves' hyperthyroidism. Amplification yielded TCR beta CDR3 regions, with RNA transcripts as the source. The HTBI set primed first-round TCR CDR3 RT-PCR. Via MiXCR, TCRdb re-called the multiplex PCR reads, giving one row per CDR3 protein. The data contain about 560,000 distinct CDR3 sequences, more than 15% of them seen just once; the ten biggest clones take up less than 9.5%. As concerns this clonotype: Its antigen is unknown.

The chain recombines TRBV6-1 with TRBJ1-1; tentatively, D is TRBD1 (5 bases). The sequencing input was blood. The sequence was collected from a woman aged 25 to 39 with Graves' hyperthyroidism. Written as DNA, the CDR3 is TGTGCCAGCAGCCTCTGGGACCTAGAGGGGAACACTGAAGCTTTCTTT. Translated: CASSLWDLEGNTEAFF.